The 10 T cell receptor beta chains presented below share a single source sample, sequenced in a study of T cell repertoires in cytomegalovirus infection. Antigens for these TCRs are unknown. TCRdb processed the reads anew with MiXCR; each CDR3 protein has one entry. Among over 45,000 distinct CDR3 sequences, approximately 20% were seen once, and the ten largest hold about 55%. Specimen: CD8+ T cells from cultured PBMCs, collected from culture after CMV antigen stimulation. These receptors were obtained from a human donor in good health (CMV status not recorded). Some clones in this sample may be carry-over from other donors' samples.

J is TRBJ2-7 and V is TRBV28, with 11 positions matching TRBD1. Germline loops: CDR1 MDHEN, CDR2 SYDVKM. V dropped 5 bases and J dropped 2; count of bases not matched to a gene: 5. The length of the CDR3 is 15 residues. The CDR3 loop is CASSLDRGRAYEQYF. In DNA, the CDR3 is TGTGCCAGCAGTCTGGACAGGGGGCGCGCCTACGAGCAGTACTTC.

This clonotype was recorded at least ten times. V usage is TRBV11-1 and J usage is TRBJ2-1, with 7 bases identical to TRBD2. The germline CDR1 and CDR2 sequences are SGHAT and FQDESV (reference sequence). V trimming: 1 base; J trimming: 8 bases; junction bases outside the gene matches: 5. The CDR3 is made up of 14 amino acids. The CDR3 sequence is CASSLGGGSDEQFF. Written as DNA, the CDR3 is TGTGCCAGCAGCTTAGGCGGGGGTTCTGATGAGCAGTTCTTC.

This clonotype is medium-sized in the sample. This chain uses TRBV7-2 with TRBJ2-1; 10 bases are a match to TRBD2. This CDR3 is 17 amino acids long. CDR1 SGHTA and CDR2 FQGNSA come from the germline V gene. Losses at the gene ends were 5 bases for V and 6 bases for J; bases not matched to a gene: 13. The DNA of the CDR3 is TGTGCCAGCAGCCTACCCATAGCGGGGGGCCCCACCAATGAGCAGTTCTTC. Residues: CASSLPIAGGPTNEQFF.

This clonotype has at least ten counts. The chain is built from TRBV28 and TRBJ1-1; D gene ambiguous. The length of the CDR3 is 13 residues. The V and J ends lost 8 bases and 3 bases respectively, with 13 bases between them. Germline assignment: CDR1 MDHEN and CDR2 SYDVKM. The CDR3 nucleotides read TGTGCCAGCTGCCTCAGGTCGTACACTGAAGCTTTCTTT. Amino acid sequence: CASCLRSYTEAFF.

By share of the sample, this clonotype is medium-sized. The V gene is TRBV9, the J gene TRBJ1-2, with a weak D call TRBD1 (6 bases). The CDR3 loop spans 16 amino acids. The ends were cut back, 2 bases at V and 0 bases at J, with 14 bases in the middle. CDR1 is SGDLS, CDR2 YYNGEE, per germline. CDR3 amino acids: CASSVGVGATNYGYTF. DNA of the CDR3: TGTGCCAGCAGCGTTGGGGTGGGGGCGACTAACTATGGCTACACCTTC.

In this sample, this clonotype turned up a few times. The CDR3 DNA reads TGCAGTGCTAGAGGGCCAGAGTTAGCGGTGGACGAGCAGTACTTC. As protein: CSARGPELAVDEQYF. The chain has TRBV20-1 and TRBJ2-7; TRBD2 is a possible D gene (6 bases). Trimming removed 1 base at V and 5 bases at J, with 18 bases between. Germline CDR1 is DFQATT and CDR2 is SNEGSKA (reference sequence). The CDR3 has 15 amino acids.

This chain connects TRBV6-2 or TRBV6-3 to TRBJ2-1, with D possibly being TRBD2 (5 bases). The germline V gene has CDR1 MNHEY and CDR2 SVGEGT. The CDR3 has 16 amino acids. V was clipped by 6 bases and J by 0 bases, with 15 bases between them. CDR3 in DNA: TGTGCCAGCAGCTCCGGACTCATTAGCTCCTACAATGAGCAGTTCTTC. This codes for CASSSGLISSYNEQFF.

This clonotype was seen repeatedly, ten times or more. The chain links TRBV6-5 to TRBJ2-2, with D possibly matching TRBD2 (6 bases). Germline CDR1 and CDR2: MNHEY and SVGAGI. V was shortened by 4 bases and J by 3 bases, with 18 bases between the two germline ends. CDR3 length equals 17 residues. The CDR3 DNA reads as TGTGCCAGCAGTTTTCTACCACCGGGAGCGGACACCGGGGAGCTGTTTTTT. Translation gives CASSFLPPGADTGELFF.

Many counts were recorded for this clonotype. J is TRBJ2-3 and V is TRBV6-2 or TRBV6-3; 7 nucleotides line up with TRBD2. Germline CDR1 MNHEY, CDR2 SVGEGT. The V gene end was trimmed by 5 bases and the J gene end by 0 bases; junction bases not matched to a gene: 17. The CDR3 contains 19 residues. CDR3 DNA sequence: TGTGCCAGCAGTCCAAGGGACTACCGGGCCCTGGAGAGCACAGATACGCAGTATTTT. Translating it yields CASSPRDYRALESTDTQYF.

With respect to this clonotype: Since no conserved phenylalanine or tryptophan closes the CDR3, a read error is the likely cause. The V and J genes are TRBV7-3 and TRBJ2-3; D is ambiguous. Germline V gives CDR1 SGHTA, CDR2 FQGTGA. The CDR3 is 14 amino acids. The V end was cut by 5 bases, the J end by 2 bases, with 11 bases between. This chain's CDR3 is CASSTYSNTDTQYI. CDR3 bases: TGTGCCAGCAGCACCTACAGCAACACAGATACGCAGTATATT.